This record looks at one T cell receptor beta chain sequence and its context. Source study methods: By means of reference gene primer amplification, nucleated cell counts were estimated. Sequencing used immunoSEQ multiplex PCR; TCRdb keeps in-frame clones, though not all of them. The DNA was the basis for D and trimming; V, J and clone size are from that table. The sample records 250,000 to 300,000 clones, roughly nine tenths being singletons. CDR3 length: 15 residues. The germline CDR1 and CDR2 sequences are MGHRA and YSYEKL. V gave up 0 bases and J gave up 2 bases, with 11 bases separating them. This entry comes from a study of blood T cell repertoires in COVID-19. Study-level information: The analysed material was cDNA or gDNA that came from T cells, B-cell-depleted T cells, or PBMCs.

This TCR was sampled from a woman between 35 and 50 years old who had recovered from COVID-19. The chain joins TRBV4-1 to TRBJ2-7; TRBD1 might be the D (5 bases). The sequenced sample was peripheral blood. The CDR3 nucleotides are TGCGCCAGCAGCCAAGATCGTCTGACAGCCTACGAGCAGTACTTC. It specifies CASSQDRLTAYEQYF.